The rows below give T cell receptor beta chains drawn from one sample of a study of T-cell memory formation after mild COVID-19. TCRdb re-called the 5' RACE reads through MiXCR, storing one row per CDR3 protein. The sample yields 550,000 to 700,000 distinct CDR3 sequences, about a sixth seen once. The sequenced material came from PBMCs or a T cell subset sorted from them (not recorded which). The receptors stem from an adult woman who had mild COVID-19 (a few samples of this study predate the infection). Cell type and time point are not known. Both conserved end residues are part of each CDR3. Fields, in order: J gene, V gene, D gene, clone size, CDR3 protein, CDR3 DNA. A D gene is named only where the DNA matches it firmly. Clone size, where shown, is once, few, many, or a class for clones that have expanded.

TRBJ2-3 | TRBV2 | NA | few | CASSEWGNTDTQYF | TGTGCCAGCAGTGAATGGGGTAACACAGATACGCAGTATTTT
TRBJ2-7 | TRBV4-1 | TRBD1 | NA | CASSHPGRDRVGEQYF | TGCGCCAGCAGCCACCCCGGCCGGGACAGGGTAGGCGAGCAGTACTTC
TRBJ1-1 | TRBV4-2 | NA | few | CASSHGPGLSPNTEAFF | TGTGCCAGCAGCCACGGTCCGGGACTGTCCCCGAACACTGAAGCTTTCTTT
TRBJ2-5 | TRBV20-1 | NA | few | CSARDLGIKTQYF | TGCAGTGCTAGAGATCTAGGGATCAAGACCCAGTACTTC
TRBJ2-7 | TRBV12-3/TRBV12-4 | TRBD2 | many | CASSSSGTSSYEQYF | TGTGCCAGCAGTTCCTCCGGGACTAGCTCCTACGAGCAGTACTTC
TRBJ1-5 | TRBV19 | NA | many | CASSPRASYSNQPQHF | TGTGCCAGTAGCCCCCGAGCGTCCTATAGCAATCAGCCCCAGCATTTT
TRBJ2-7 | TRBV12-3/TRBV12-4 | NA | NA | CASSLHPWQGRYKGYEQYF | TGTGCCAGCAGTTTACATCCCTGGCAGGGGCGGTATAAAGGCTACGAGCAGTACTTC
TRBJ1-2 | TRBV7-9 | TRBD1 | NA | CASSLGQGPNYGYTF | TGTGCCAGCAGCTTAGGACAGGGCCCTAACTATGGCTACACCTTC
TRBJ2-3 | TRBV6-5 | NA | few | CASTAPSTDTQYF | TGTGCCAGCACCGCCCCGAGCACAGATACGCAGTATTTT
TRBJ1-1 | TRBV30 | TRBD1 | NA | CAWSTPPGQGNTEAFF | TGTGCCTGGAGTACTCCACCGGGACAGGGGAACACTGAAGCTTTCTTT
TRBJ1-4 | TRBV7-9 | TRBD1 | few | CASRAGGIDEKLFF | TGTGCCAGCAGGGCAGGGGGGATAGATGAAAAACTGTTTTTT
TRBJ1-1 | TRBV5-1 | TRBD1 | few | CASRPGTGHTEAFF | TGCGCCAGCAGACCCGGGACAGGCCACACTGAAGCTTTCTTT
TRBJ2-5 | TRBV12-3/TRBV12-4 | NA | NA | CASRSVGHFGETQYF | TGTGCCAGCAGATCGGTGGGCCACTTTGGGGAGACCCAGTACTTC
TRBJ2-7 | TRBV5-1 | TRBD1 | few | CASSLVVTGGYEQYF | TGCGCCAGCAGCTTGGTCGTGACAGGGGGCTACGAGCAGTACTTC
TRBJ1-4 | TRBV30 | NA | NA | CAWSVPGREKLFF | TGTGCCTGGAGTGTCCCAGGGAGAGAAAAACTGTTTTTT
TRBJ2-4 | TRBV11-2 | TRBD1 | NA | CASSPEGQAYIQYF | TGTGCCAGCAGCCCCGAGGGACAGGCGTACATTCAGTACTTC
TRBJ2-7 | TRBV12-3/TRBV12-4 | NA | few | CASSYFSQEKMHSYEQYF | TGTGCCAGCAGTTATTTTTCCCAGGAAAAGATGCACTCCTACGAGCAGTACTTC
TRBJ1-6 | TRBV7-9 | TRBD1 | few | CASSLNRGPGAYNSPLHF | TGTGCCAGCAGCTTAAACAGGGGGCCGGGGGCCTATAATTCACCCCTCCACTTT
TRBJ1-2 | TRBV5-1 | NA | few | CASSSQAYGYTF | TGCGCCAGCAGCTCACAGGCCTATGGCTACACCTTC
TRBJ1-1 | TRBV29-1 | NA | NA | CSVARGTNTEAFF | TGCAGCGTTGCCCGGGGAACGAACACTGAAGCTTTCTTT
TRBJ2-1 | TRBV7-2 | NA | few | CASSLLAFEQFF | TGTGCCAGCAGCTTATTGGCATTTGAGCAGTTCTTC
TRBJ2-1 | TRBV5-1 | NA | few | CASSWIGGNSDNEQFF | TGCGCCAGCAGCTGGATTGGCGGTAACTCTGACAATGAGCAGTTCTTC
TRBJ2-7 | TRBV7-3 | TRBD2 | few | CASSSGTSGSPQYF | TGTGCCAGCAGCTCCGGGACTAGCGGGAGCCCGCAGTACTTC
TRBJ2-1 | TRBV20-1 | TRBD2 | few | CSATLAGGYNEQFF | TGCAGTGCAACCCTAGCGGGGGGTTACAATGAGCAGTTCTTC
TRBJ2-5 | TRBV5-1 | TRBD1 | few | CASSWGTGAGETQYF | TGCGCCAGCAGCTGGGGGACAGGGGCGGGCGAGACCCAGTACTTC
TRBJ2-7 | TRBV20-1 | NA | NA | CSARDPRSNPYEQYF | TGCAGTGCTAGAGATCCCCGGAGTAATCCCTACGAGCAGTACTTC
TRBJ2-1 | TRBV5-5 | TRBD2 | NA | CASSAGTSGKGEQFF | TGTGCCAGCAGCGCTGGGACTAGCGGAAAGGGTGAGCAGTTCTTC
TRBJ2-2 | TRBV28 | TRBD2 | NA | CASSLPGGGNTGELFF | TGTGCCAGCAGTTTACCGGGAGGGGGGAACACCGGGGAGCTGTTTTTT
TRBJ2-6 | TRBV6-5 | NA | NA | CASSGGKAGANVLTF | TGTGCCAGCTCTGGGGGGAAAGCCGGGGCCAACGTCCTGACTTTC
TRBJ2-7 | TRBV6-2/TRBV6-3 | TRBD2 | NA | CASRGTSGGEQYF | TGTGCCAGCAGAGGGACTAGCGGTGGCGAGCAGTACTTC
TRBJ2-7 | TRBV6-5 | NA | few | CASSVGTDSYEQYF | TGTGCCAGCAGTGTTGGGACCGATTCCTACGAGCAGTACTTC
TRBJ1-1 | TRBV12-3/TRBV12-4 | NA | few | CASSTTVMNTEAFF | TGTGCCAGCAGTACGACAGTCATGAACACTGAAGCTTTCTTT
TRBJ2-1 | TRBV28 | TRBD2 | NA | CASSSRVVAGPNNEQFF | TGTGCCAGCAGTTCAAGAGTCGTAGCGGGACCTAACAATGAGCAGTTCTTC
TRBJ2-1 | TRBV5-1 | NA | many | CASSLERVGEQFF | TGCGCCAGCAGCTTGGAAAGGGTAGGGGAGCAGTTCTTC
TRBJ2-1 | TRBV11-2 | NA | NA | CASSLVLSTSSYNEQFF | TGTGCCAGCAGCTTAGTTCTTAGCACAAGCTCCTACAATGAGCAGTTCTTC
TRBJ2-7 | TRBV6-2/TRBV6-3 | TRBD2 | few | CASRDIAGANYEQYF | TGTGCCAGCAGAGATATAGCGGGAGCGAACTACGAGCAGTACTTC
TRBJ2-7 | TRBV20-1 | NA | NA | CSAQGGGYYEQYF | TGCAGTGCTCAGGGGGGCGGGTACTACGAGCAGTACTTC
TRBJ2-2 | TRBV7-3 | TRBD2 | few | CASSSPGLAGNTGELFF | TGTGCCAGCAGCTCACCCGGACTAGCGGGAAACACCGGGGAGCTGTTTTTT
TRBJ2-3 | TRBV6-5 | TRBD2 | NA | CASRGSGGTDTQYF | TGTGCCAGCAGAGGTAGCGGGGGCACAGATACGCAGTATTTT
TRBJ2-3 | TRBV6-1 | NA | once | CASSEPPVGGADTQYF | TGTGCCAGCAGTGAACCCCCGGTCGGTGGTGCGGATACGCAGTATTTT
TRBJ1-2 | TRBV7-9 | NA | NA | CASSPDSSHGYTF | TGTGCCAGCAGCCCGGACTCTTCCCATGGCTACACCTTC
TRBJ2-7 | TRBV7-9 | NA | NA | CASSLQIYEQYF | TGTGCCAGCAGCCTCCAAATCTACGAGCAGTACTTC
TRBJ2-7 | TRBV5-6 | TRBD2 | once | CASSLVIGTRQISYEKYF | TGTGCCAGCAGCTTGGTGATCGGGACTAGGCAAATCTCCTACGAGAAGTACTTC
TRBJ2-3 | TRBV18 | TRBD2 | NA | CASSQTSGRATDTQYF | TGTGCCAGCTCGCAAACTAGCGGGAGGGCCACAGATACGCAGTATTTT
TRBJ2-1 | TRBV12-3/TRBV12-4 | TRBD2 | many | CASSLSPLAGARDEQFF | TGTGCCAGCAGTCTTAGCCCCCTAGCGGGAGCCAGGGATGAGCAGTTCTTC
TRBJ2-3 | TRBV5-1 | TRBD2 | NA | CASSSEIAGGPTDTQYF | TGCGCCAGCAGCTCGGAGATAGCGGGAGGGCCCACAGATACGCAGTATTTT
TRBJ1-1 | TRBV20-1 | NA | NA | CSARVGGRGNTEAFF | TGCAGTGCTAGAGTTGGGGGCCGGGGGAACACTGAAGCTTTCTTT
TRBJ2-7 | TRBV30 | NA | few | CAWSAPGPTKVQYF | TGTGCCTGGAGTGCGCCGGGACCTACCAAGGTGCAGTACTTC
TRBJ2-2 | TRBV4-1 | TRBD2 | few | CASSQVGLAWSGELFF | TGCGCCAGCAGCCAAGTGGGACTAGCTTGGTCCGGGGAGCTGTTTTTT
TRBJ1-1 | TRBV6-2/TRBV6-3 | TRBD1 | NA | CASSYAQGFLNTEAFF | TGTGCCAGCAGTTACGCACAGGGGTTTTTGAACACTGAAGCTTTCTTT